This T cell receptor beta chain is from a study of response to subunit inactivated influenza vaccine. At least ten counts were recorded for this clonotype. V shed 2 bases, J shed 5 bases, and the junction held 6 bases outside the gene matches. Germline V CDR1 and CDR2: SGHDT, YYEEEE. There are 14 residues in the CDR3. TCRdb re-called the RT-PCR reads with MiXCR, one entry per CDR3 protein. The data contain 150,000 to 200,000 distinct CDR3 sequences, less than 15% of them singletons. The sample was also linked to a second study, of T cells expressing NK-cell markers. This second report adds: Libraries used 5'RACE template switching adding universal primer site and UMIs. Researchers got TCR beta repertoires out of sorted CD3+CD56+NKG2C+, CD3+CD56+NKG2C- and CD3+CD56-NKG2C+ T cells. The study sequenced eight donors, seven HCMV-seropositive and one seronegative. In five or six donors, dominant CD3+CD56+NKG2C+ clonotypes ranked among the top 10 CD8+ clonotypes.

The receptor was isolated from a man aged 50-60 years who received an inactivated influenza vaccine. The V and J genes are TRBV5-6 and TRBJ2-5, with TRBD1 matching over 7 bases. The sample consisted of CD8+ T cells sorted from PBMCs, taken roughly 12 days after vaccination. The DNA for the CDR3 is TGTGCCAGCAGCTTCACCACAGGGGTCGAGACCCAGTACTTC. This codes for CASSFTTGVETQYF.